What follows are 22 T cell receptor beta chains derived from one specimen sequenced in a study of blood T cells in healthy people across ages. Alongside a J-beta primer mix, a sample-barcoded 5' primer served in a second PCR lasting about 6 to 11 cycles. TCRdb re-analysed the 5' RACE reads in MiXCR, keeping a single row per CDR3 protein. The top ten clones hold about a fifth of a sample with 650,000 to 950,000 distinct CDR3 sequences, 44% of them seen once. The sample comprised blood. These receptors all come from a man aged 60 to 69 in good health.

This clonotype was seen a handful of times. This chain uses TRBV21-1 with TRBJ2-5; the table gives TRBD2 as D, unverified against the DNA. TRBV21-1 is tagged as a pseudogene. The CDR3 has 16 residues. This CDR3 is CARTGAGGRYQETQYF. In DNA form, the CDR3 reads TGTGCCAGGACAGGAGCGGGGGGGCGGTACCAAGAGACCCAGTACTTC.

In this sample, this clonotype turned up a few times. The V and J genes are TRBV10-3 and TRBJ2-1; D not certain. Germline V lookup: CDR1 ENHRY, CDR2 SYGVKD. V gave up 4 bases and J gave up 1 base, with 5 bases separating them. This CDR3 spans 13 amino acids. Here the CDR3 reads CAISGGSYNEQFF. The CDR3 DNA reads TGTGCCATCAGTGGGGGATCCTACAATGAGCAGTTCTTC.

The rearrangement joins TRBV21-1 to TRBJ1-5; the table's D call, TRBD1, has no DNA check behind it. TRBV21-1 is labeled a pseudogene. The length of the CDR3 is 23 residues. CDR3: CASSKSWQWPNDIYRAPNQPQHF. The CDR3 nucleotides read TGTGCCAGCAGCAAATCGTGGCAGTGGCCTAATGACATATACAGGGCTCCCAATCAGCCCCAGCATTTT.

This chain links TRBV12-3 or TRBV12-4 with TRBJ1-1; 7 positions match TRBD1. The V gene end was trimmed by 6 bases and the J gene end by 7 bases; junction bases not matched to a gene: 8. The CDR3 extends over 13 amino acids. DNA for the CDR3: TGTGCCAGCAGGCCAACAGGGGCGGGTGAAGCTTTCTTT. Translated, it gives CASRPTGAGEAFF.

The chain combines TRBV3-1 with TRBJ2-3, with D tentatively TRBD1 (6 bases). Germline-derived CDR1 and CDR2 are LGHDT and YNNKEL (reference sequence). V was clipped by 2 bases and J by 4 bases, with 13 bases between them. This CDR3 comprises 15 residues. DNA of the CDR3: TGTGCCAGCAGCCAATTCAAGGGGGAGCCAGATACGCAGTATTTT. Amino acid sequence: CASSQFKGEPDTQYF.

The CDR3 nucleotides are TGTGCCATCAGTGTGGGGGGCGCGGGCAATCAGCCCCAGCATTTT. The encoded protein is CAISVGGAGNQPQHF. The chain has TRBV10-3 and TRBJ1-5; D might be TRBD1 (6 bases). The CDR3 extends over 15 amino acids. Trimming removed 4 bases at V and 2 bases at J, with 12 bases between. Germline assignment: CDR1 ENHRY and CDR2 SYGVKD.

CDR3 region: CASSTPGTATYEQYF. The CDR3 DNA reads TGTGCCAGCAGTACACCCGGGACAGCAACTTACGAGCAGTACTTC. V usage is TRBV27 and J usage is TRBJ2-7; 7 nucleotides match TRBD1. Germline CDR1 and CDR2: MNHEY and SMNVEV (reference sequence). CDR3 size: 15 residues. V shed 5 bases and J 4 bases; nucleotides not matched to a gene: 11.

The chain has TRBV2 and TRBJ2-5; 11 nucleotides line up with TRBD2. V lost 6 bases and J lost 4; bases outside the gene matches: 7. There are 15 residues in the CDR3. From germline, CDR1 is SNHLY and CDR2 FYNNEI. The CDR3 sequence is CASRGGLAVGETQYF. DNA for the CDR3: TGTGCCAGCAGGGGGGGACTAGCGGTGGGAGAGACCCAGTACTTC.

The chain has TRBV6-6 and TRBJ1-3; 7 bases map to TRBD1. CDR1 MNHNY and CDR2 SVGAGI come from the germline V gene (reference sequence). V shed 5 bases, J shed 2 bases, and the junction held 6 bases outside the gene matches. The CDR3 runs 15 residues. CDR3 sequence reads: CASSDTGAAGNTIYF. The CDR3 region has the DNA TGTGCCAGCAGTGACACAGGGGCGGCTGGAAACACCATATATTTT.

The chain combines TRBV3-1 with TRBJ2-4, with 11 positions matching TRBD2. TRBJ2-7 explains the end of the DNA better; the J call may be wrong. Germline-derived CDR1 and CDR2 are LGHDT and YNNKEL (reference sequence). The CDR3 sequence is 15 residues long. The DNA of the CDR3 is TGTGCCAGCAGCCAATCTAGCGGGGGGCCCTACGAGCAGTACTTC. Encoded protein: CASSQSSGGPYEQYF.

This chain's CDR3 is CASKAGGPDEQYF. Written as DNA, the CDR3 is TGTGCCAGCAAGGCGGGGGGCCCCGACGAGCAGTACTTC. The chain couples TRBV12-3 or TRBV12-4 to TRBJ2-7; 8 bases match TRBD2. The CDR3 loop spans 13 amino acids. With 7 bases clipped from V and 5 bases from J, the junction kept 7 bases outside the gene matches.

This clonotype showed up just once. The CDR3 DNA reads TGTGCCAGCAGCCTTCTAGGGGTGAGCACAGATACGCAGTATTTT. This sequence encodes CASSLLGVSTDTQYF. The genes are TRBV11-2 and TRBJ2-3, with D perhaps TRBD1 (5 bases). Per germline, CDR1 SGHAT and CDR2 FQNNGV. V lost 5 bases, J lost 0 bases, and 12 bases lay in between. CDR3 length: 15 amino acids. The entire variable domain, with the rest obtained from reference TRBV11-2 and TRBJ2-3, is as follows: EAGVAQSPRYKIIEKRQSVAFWCNPISGHATLYWYQQILGQGPKLLIQFQNNGVVDDSQLPKDRFSAERLKGVDSTLKIQPAKLEDSAVYLCASSLLGVSTDTQYFGPGTRLTVL.

The rearrangement joins TRBV12-3 or TRBV12-4 to TRBJ1-1; D is perhaps TRBD1 (6 bases). Deletions cut 1 base from V and 5 bases from J, with 11 bases between. The CDR3 runs 14 residues. CDR3 sequence (DNA): TGTGCCAGCAGTTTAGGGGGGGCGGAGACTGAAGCTTTCTTT. Its translation: CASSLGGAETEAFF.

This chain links TRBV5-1 with TRBJ2-4; D gene unclear. The germline CDR1 and CDR2 sequences are SGHRS and YFSETQ. The CDR3 runs to 13 residues. The V end was cut by 0 bases, the J end by 9 bases, with 10 bases between. The CDR3 loop is CASSLEQLGIQYF. In DNA form, the CDR3 reads TGCGCCAGCAGCTTGGAACAGCTCGGCATTCAGTACTTC.

This clonotype was detected only a few times. J is TRBJ2-6 and V is TRBV20-1; D tentatively reads TRBD1 or TRBD2 (6 bases each). The CDR3 is made up of 16 amino acids. The germline V gene has CDR1 DFQATT and CDR2 SNEGSKA (reference sequence). V gave up 3 bases and J gave up 0 bases, with 12 bases separating them. The DNA for the CDR3 is TGCAGTGCTAGCACCGGGGGCTACTCTGGGGCCAACGTCCTGACTTTC. Translated, it gives CSASTGGYSGANVLTF.

The chain recombines TRBV5-1 with TRBJ1-2; D perhaps matches TRBD1 (5 bases). This CDR3 has 14 amino acids. Trimming left V 2 bases short and J 4 bases short, with 12 bases between. CDR1 and CDR2 (germline): SGHRS, YFSETQ. DNA of the CDR3: TGCGCCAGCAGCTTAAGGGACTCAAGCTATGGCTACACCTTC. Protein product: CASSLRDSSYGYTF.

This chain connects TRBV20-1 to TRBJ2-3; a possible D gene is TRBD2 (7 bases). Trimming cost V 6 bases and J 1 base, with 11 bases left between them. The CDR3 contains 13 residues. Germline V gives CDR1 DFQATT, CDR2 SNEGSKA (reference sequence). This CDR3 reads CSAPRGRTDTQYF. Here the CDR3 DNA reads TGCAGTGCCCCGCGGGGGCGCACAGATACGCAGTATTTT.

The genes are TRBV6-2 or TRBV6-3 and TRBJ2-5; D uncertain. Germline V gives CDR1 MNHEY, CDR2 SVGEGT. Trimming pared 0 bases from V and 5 bases from J, leaving 10 bases between. The CDR3 extends over 14 amino acids. The CDR3 loop is CASSYSSVLETQYF. Written as DNA, the CDR3 is TGTGCCAGCAGTTACTCGAGCGTATTGGAGACCCAGTACTTC.

The rearrangement joins TRBV3-1 to TRBJ1-1; D gene uncertain. The germline V gene encodes CDR1 LGHDT and CDR2 YNNKEL (reference sequence). Trimming pared 2 bases from V and 7 bases from J, leaving 14 bases between. The CDR3 totals 14 residues. DNA for the CDR3: TGTGCCAGCAGCCAACTGACTGGGAAGGGTGAAGCTTTCTTT. It codes for CASSQLTGKGEAFF.

This clonotype has ten or more counts. The chain recombines TRBV4-3 with TRBJ2-5; D is uncertain. The V end lost 0 bases, the J end lost 5 bases, and 13 bases lay between the germline ends. Germline V gene data show CDR1 as LGHNA and CDR2 as YSLEER. The CDR3 runs to 15 residues. The CDR3 spells CASSQDKSPLETQYF. CDR3 nucleotides: TGCGCCAGCAGCCAAGATAAGTCACCTCTGGAGACCCAGTACTTC.

The chain carries TRBV6-2 or TRBV6-3 and TRBJ1-5; the D is unclear. The CDR3 runs 14 residues. The germline V gene encodes CDR1 MNHEY and CDR2 SVGEGT. Trimming cost V 6 bases and J 2 bases, with 11 bases left between them. The CDR3 DNA is TGTGCCAGCAGGGCACTCAGCGGCAATCAGCCCCAGCATTTT. It yields the protein CASRALSGNQPQHF.

With regard to this clonotype: A much larger clonotype is one base distant, so this may be a read error. The V call is TRBV7-2, the J call TRBJ2-3, with 12 bases identical to TRBD2. The CDR3 sequence is 16 residues long. Germline V CDR1 and CDR2: SGHTA, FQGNSA. CDR3 sequence (DNA): TGTGCCAGCAGCCCACGACTAGCGGGGGCATCAGATGCGCAGTATTTT. This sequence encodes CASSPRLAGASDAQYF. The full variable domain, completed using reference TRBV7-2 and TRBJ2-3, is GAGVSQSPSNKVTEKGKDVELRCDPISGHTALYWYRQSLGQGLEFLIYFQGNSAPDKSGLPSDRFSAERTGGSVSTLTIQRTQQEDSAVYLCASSPRLAGASDAQYFGPGTRLTVL.